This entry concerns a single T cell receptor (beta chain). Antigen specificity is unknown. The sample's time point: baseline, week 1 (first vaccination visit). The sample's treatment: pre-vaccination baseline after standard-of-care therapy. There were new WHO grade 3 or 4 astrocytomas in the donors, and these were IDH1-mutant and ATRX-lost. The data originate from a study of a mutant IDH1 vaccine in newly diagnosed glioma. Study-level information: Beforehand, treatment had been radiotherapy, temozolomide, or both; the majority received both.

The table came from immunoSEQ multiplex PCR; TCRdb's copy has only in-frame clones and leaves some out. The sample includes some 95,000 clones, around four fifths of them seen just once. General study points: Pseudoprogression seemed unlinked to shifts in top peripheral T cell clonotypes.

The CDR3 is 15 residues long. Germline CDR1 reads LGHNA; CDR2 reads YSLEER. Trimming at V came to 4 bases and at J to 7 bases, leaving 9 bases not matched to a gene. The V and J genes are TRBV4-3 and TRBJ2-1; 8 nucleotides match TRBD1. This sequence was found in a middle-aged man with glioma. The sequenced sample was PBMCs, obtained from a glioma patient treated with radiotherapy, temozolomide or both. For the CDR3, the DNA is TGCGCCAGCAGCCCTGTGACAGGGGAATGGAATGAGCAGTTCTTC. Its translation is CASSPVTGEWNEQFF.